This T cell receptor beta chain was captured in a study of glioma-infiltrating T cells. Germline values: CDR1 GTSNPN, CDR2 SVGIG (reference sequence). This CDR3 region has 14 residues. V lost 7 bases to trimming and J lost 6 bases, with 20 bases between them. Using RNA template, CDR3s of TCR alpha and beta were amplified with iRepertoire arm-PCR. MiXCR was run by TCRdb on the multiplex PCR reads, yielding one entry per CDR3 protein. The sample has under 200,000 distinct CDR3 sequences, approximately 40% seen once. The sample comprised glioma tissue, nonneoplastic brain tissue, or PBMCs (not recorded which). The TCR sequence derives from a human donor with low-grade glioma or glioblastoma, undergoing nonglioma brain surgery, or in good health (not recorded which). V is TRBV30 and J is TRBJ2-3, with D maybe TRBD1 (6 bases). Written as DNA, the CDR3 is TGTGCCTACTCAAACCCCCCGACAGGCGATACGCAGTATTTT. It translates to CAYSNPPTGDTQYF. The full variable domain, with the rest looked up from reference TRBV30 and TRBJ2-3, is SQTIHQWPATLVQPVGSPLSLECTVEGTSNPNLYWYRQAAGRGLQLLFYSVGIGQISSEVPQNLSASRPQDRQFILSSKKLLLSDSGFYLCAYSNPPTGDTQYFGPGTRLTVL.